The 19 T cell receptor beta chains below were found in one sample sequenced in a study of blood T cells in healthy people across ages. Primed by a sample-barcoded 5' primer and a J-beta primer mix, a second PCR proceeded for roughly 7 to 12 cycles. Via MiXCR, TCRdb re-called the 5' RACE reads, giving one row per CDR3 protein. The sample includes 1.5 million to 2 million distinct CDR3 sequences, roughly 30% of them seen just once. The sample taken for sequencing was blood. These receptors originate from a woman aged 25 to 39 in good health.

This clonotype was counted many times. J is TRBJ2-3 and V is TRBV12-3 or TRBV12-4; 9 positions match TRBD2. There are 13 residues in the CDR3. Trimming at V came to 5 bases and at J to 14 bases, leaving 11 bases not matched to a gene. The CDR3 DNA reads TGTGCCAGCAGTCCCCAACCTAGCGGGATTCTGTATTTT. This gives the protein CASSPQPSGILYF.

This clonotype was seen ten or more times. This chain connects TRBV20-1 to TRBJ2-3; D not resolved. This CDR3 is built from 15 residues. Germline V gene data show CDR1 as DFQATT and CDR2 as SNEGSKA (reference sequence). V gave up 6 bases and J gave up 0 bases, with 16 bases separating them. CDR3 amino acids: CSAQILTSSTDTQYF. As DNA, the CDR3 is TGCAGTGCGCAAATCCTCACAAGTAGCACAGATACGCAGTATTTT.

J is TRBJ2-1 and V is TRBV20-1; 11 nucleotides line up with TRBD2. Germline-derived CDR1 and CDR2 are DFQATT and SNEGSKA (reference sequence). The CDR3 is 15 residues long. V was pared by 2 bases and J by 10 bases, with 10 bases of the junction left unmatched. DNA of the CDR3: TGCAGTGCTAGACCCTACCTAGCGGGAGGCGGGGAGCAGTTCTTC. It specifies CSARPYLAGGGEQFF.

This clonotype occurred a few times. The CDR3 is CASSLARSSGRGNEQFF. CDR3 DNA: TGTGCCAGCAGCTTAGCGCGGTCTAGCGGGAGAGGAAATGAGCAGTTCTTC. J is TRBJ2-1 and V is TRBV7-9; 10 positions match TRBD2. CDR1 SEHNR and CDR2 FQNEAQ come from the germline V gene (reference sequence). The CDR3 has 17 amino acids. J lost 7 bases, V lost 0 bases, and 9 bases had no gene match. The entire variable domain, with the rest obtained from reference TRBV7-9 and TRBJ2-1, is as follows: DTGVSQNPRHKITKRGQNVTFRCDPISEHNRLYWYRQTLGQGPEFLTYFQNEAQLEKSRLLSDRFSAERPKGSFSTLEIQRTEQGDSAMYLCASSLARSSGRGNEQFFGPGTRLTVL.

This clonotype was seen a few times. V and J are TRBV27 and TRBJ2-3; D gene uncertain. CDR1 and CDR2 (germline): MNHEY, SMNVEV (reference sequence). Deletions cut 6 bases from V and 2 bases from J, with 12 bases between. The CDR3 consists of 14 residues. CDR3 protein: CASSPWRPTDTQYF. For the CDR3, the DNA is TGTGCCAGCAGCCCCTGGCGGCCCACAGATACGCAGTATTTT.

Comment on this clonotype: The junction shows a germline mismatch at one end, possibly a read error. The genes are TRBV15 and TRBJ1-2, with D possibly matching TRBD1 (6 bases). CDR1 is LNHNV, CDR2 YYDKDF, per germline (reference sequence). The CDR3 is made up of 13 amino acids. The CDR3 loop is CATSTGQNYGHTF. As DNA, the CDR3 is TGTGCCACCAGCACCGGACAGAACTATGGCCACACCTTC.

This clonotype was detected only a few times. The chain has TRBV20-1 and TRBJ2-3; tentative D call: TRBD2 (7 bases). This CDR3 is built from 16 residues. V was clipped by 2 bases and J by 4 bases, with 19 bases between them. CDR1 is DFQATT, CDR2 SNEGSKA, per germline (reference sequence). CDR3 in DNA: TGCAGTGCTAGATCCTATGGGGGGGGGGCAGCAGATACGCAGTATTTT. As protein: CSARSYGGGAADTQYF.

This clonotype was recorded many times. V gene TRBV12-3 or TRBV12-4 combines with J gene TRBJ1-5, with 7 bases fitting TRBD1. Germline trimming cut 2 bases from V and 13 bases from J; bases unmatched to any gene: 8. The CDR3 is made up of 13 amino acids. CDR3 DNA sequence: TGTGCCAGCAGTTTAAACCTACAGGGGCTTCAGCATTTT. This sequence encodes CASSLNLQGLQHF.

This clonotype was seen only a few times. It may be a read error: a sequence one base away is much more abundant. V and J are TRBV12-3 or TRBV12-4 and TRBJ1-2; 7 nucleotides agree with TRBD1. This CDR3 region has 13 residues. CDR3 residues: CASSSGGNYDYTF. The CDR3 region has the DNA TGTGCCAGCAGTTCAGGGGGGAACTATGACTACACCTTC.

V is TRBV9 and J is TRBJ2-7; the D is unclear. V lost 4 bases and J lost 2, with 16 bases in between. The CDR3 is 15 amino acids. Germline CDR1 and CDR2: SGDLS and YYNGEE. The CDR3: CASSLLDGHTYEQYF. CDR3 sequence (DNA): TGTGCCAGCAGCCTCCTGGACGGCCACACCTACGAGCAGTACTTC.

The rearrangement links TRBV20-1 to TRBJ2-7; TRBD1 matches at 7 bases. Germline V CDR1 and CDR2: DFQATT, SNEGSKA (reference sequence). With V trimmed by 5 bases and J by 3 bases, 7 bases remained unmatched. CDR3 length equals 13 residues. CDR3 nucleotides: TGCAGTGCTCAGACAGGGAGCGACTACGAGCAGTACTTC. This codes for CSAQTGSDYEQYF.

This clonotype was detected a few times. The chain couples TRBV4-2 to TRBJ2-5; 13 positions agree with TRBD2. With V trimmed by 3 bases and J by 11 bases, 15 bases remained unmatched. Germline CDR1 LGHNA, CDR2 YNFKEQ. The CDR3 is made up of 17 amino acids. This chain's CDR3 is CASSHPLGGLAGEEQYF. The CDR3 DNA reads TGTGCCAGCAGCCACCCTTTGGGAGGACTAGCGGGAGAAGAGCAGTACTTC.

This clonotype was recorded at least ten times. V and J are TRBV4-1 and TRBJ1-2, with 7 positions matching TRBD1. Germline assignment: CDR1 MGHRA and CDR2 YSYEKL. V lost 2 bases, J lost 7 bases, and 7 bases stayed unmatched. The CDR3 contains 14 residues. Written as DNA, the CDR3 is TGCGCCAGCAGCCAACCGGGACAGATTGTTGGCTACACCTTC. This codes for CASSQPGQIVGYTF.

This clonotype was recorded at least ten times. This rearrangement joins TRBV3-1 to TRBJ1-2; weak D call: TRBD1 (6 bases). Germline V gives CDR1 LGHDT, CDR2 YNNKEL (reference sequence). The CDR3 contains 14 residues. Trimming left V 4 bases short and J 7 bases short, with 16 bases between. The chain's CDR3 is CASSRLSTGLGYTF. CDR3 DNA: TGTGCCAGCAGCCGGCTTTCGACAGGTCTTGGCTACACCTTC.

In its sample, this clonotype was seen many times. The rearrangement uses TRBV7-9 and TRBJ2-7, with 10 bases lining up with TRBD1. Trimming took 5 bases from V and 4 from J; bases not matched to a gene: 8. CDR1 is SEHNR and CDR2 is FQNEAQ in the germline V gene (reference sequence). This CDR3 has 15 residues. This CDR3 reads CASSQGDRGTYEQYF. DNA for the CDR3: TGTGCCAGCAGCCAGGGGGACAGGGGTACGTACGAGCAGTACTTC.

This clonotype was counted between two and nine times. The chain joins TRBV12-3 or TRBV12-4 to TRBJ2-3; TRBD2 is a possible D gene (7 bases). This CDR3 contains 16 residues. With 1 base removed from V and 2 bases from J, the gap between germline ends came to 13 bases. The CDR3 region has the DNA TGTGCCAGCAGTTTAGGGTTAGGGGGGGTCACAGATACGCAGTATTTT. This encodes CASSLGLGGVTDTQYF.

V and J are TRBV9 and TRBJ2-5, with D perhaps assigned TRBD1 or TRBD2 (6 bases each). CDR1 SGDLS and CDR2 YYNGEE come from the germline V gene. CDR3 size: 18 residues. V lost 0 bases, J lost 7 bases, and 25 bases lay in between. CDR3 sequence (DNA): TGTGCCAGCAGCGTAGCCAGCTCCACAACAGGGACGGGGGTGACCCAGTACTTC. Translated, it gives CASSVASSTTGTGVTQYF.

This sequence joins TRBV20-1 and TRBJ2-5; 8 bases agree with TRBD2. This CDR3 has 15 residues. V shed 1 base, J shed 1 base, and the junction held 5 bases outside the gene matches. The germline V gene has CDR1 DFQATT and CDR2 SNEGSKA (reference sequence). CDR3: CSARVLAGLQETQYF. CDR3 bases: TGCAGTGCTAGAGTTTTAGCGGGACTCCAAGAGACCCAGTACTTC.

V gene TRBV10-3 combines with J gene TRBJ2-6, with TRBD1 as a possible D gene (5 bases). The V end lost 2 bases, the J end lost 4 bases, and 15 bases lay between the germline ends. In germline, CDR1 is ENHRY, CDR2 SYGVKD. The CDR3 totals 17 residues. In DNA, the CDR3 is TGTGCCATCAGTGAGAGGGGTCTCGAGGCAGGGGCCAACGTCCTGACTTTC. Translated: CAISERGLEAGANVLTF.